The entry that follows covers one TCR beta chain sequence. The antigen is undetermined. CDR3 length equals 12 residues. CDR1 and CDR2 (germline): MNHNS, SASEGT. Between the trimmed V and J ends, which lost 5 bases and 11 bases, there was a span of 15 bases. Study-wide points: Tumor memory CD4+ T cell TCR gene usage clustered with blood and lymph node memory CD4+ cells and lymph node naive CD4+ cells. Tumor Treg TCRs overlapped most with tumor naive CD4+ cells.

The memory fraction was CD4+CD45RO+CD25- cells. Full-length variable regions came from constant-region reverse primers plus semi-nested Nested Universal Primer A PCR. TCRdb re-called the 5' RACE reads with MiXCR, one entry per CDR3 protein. The repertoire has about 57,000 distinct CDR3 sequences, 28% of them found once; the top ten carry 3.2%. The sample consisted of tumor-infiltrating memory CD4+ T cells sorted from the breast tumor. Subset in this sample: memory CD4+ T cells, CD4+CD45RO+CD25-. The rearrangement links TRBV6-1 to TRBJ1-1; possibly TRBD1 for D (6 bases). The receptor was isolated from a female donor with breast cancer. In nucleotides, the CDR3 is TGTGCCAGCAGTTACAGGGAAATGCGGGCTTTCTTT. Amino acids: CASSYREMRAFF.